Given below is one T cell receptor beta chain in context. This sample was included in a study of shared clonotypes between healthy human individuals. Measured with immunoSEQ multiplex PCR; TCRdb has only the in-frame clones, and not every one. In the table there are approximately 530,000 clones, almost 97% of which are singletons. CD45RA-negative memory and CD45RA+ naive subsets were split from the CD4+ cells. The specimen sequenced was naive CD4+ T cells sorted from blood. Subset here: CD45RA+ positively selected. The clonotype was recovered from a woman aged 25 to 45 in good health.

CDR3 bases: TGTGCCAGCCGAGCGCCCTCCTACGAGCAGTACTTC. Encoded protein: CASRAPSYEQYF. This chain uses TRBV28 with TRBJ2-7; D is ambiguous. Germline CDR1 reads MDHEN; CDR2 reads SYDVKM. The CDR3 runs to 12 residues. V lost 8 bases, J lost 0 bases, and 8 bases lay in between.